These 18 T cell receptor beta chains were all obtained from the same sample, sequenced in a study of cytotoxic CD8 clonotypes in ibrutinib-treated CLL. Here immunoSEQ multiplex PCR was the method, and the copy in TCRdb shows in-frame clones only, minus some. The sample carries a few hundred thousand clones, roughly two thirds recorded once. This specimen consisted of PBMCs, obtained after 36 months of ibrutinib treatment. The receptors shown here come from a human donor with chronic lymphocytic leukemia.

This chain joins TRBV27 and TRBJ2-5; possible D gene TRBD1, 6 bases. Germline lookup yields CDR1 MNHEY and CDR2 SMNVEV (reference sequence). V was trimmed by 3 bases and J by 5 bases, leaving 13 bases between them. The CDR3 is 14 residues long. The CDR3 loop is CASSFPGAVETQYF. In DNA, the CDR3 is TGTGCCAGCAGTTTCCCAGGGGCGGTGGAGACCCAGTACTTC.

The V call is TRBV4-2, the J call TRBJ2-3; 10 bases map to TRBD2. The CDR3 sequence is 16 residues long. V lost 1 base and J lost 4; bases outside the gene matches: 5. Per germline, CDR1 LGHNA and CDR2 YNFKEQ. The CDR3 here is CASSQVSSGGPDTQYF. CDR3 bases: TGTGCCAGCAGCCAAGTGTCTAGCGGGGGCCCAGATACGCAGTATTTT.

The chain recombines TRBV9 with TRBJ2-1; D is uncertain. The CDR3 extends over 13 amino acids. CDR1 is SGDLS, CDR2 YYNGEE, per germline. V was trimmed by 2 bases and J by 7 bases, leaving 10 bases between them. DNA of the CDR3: TGTGCCAGCAGCGTCCTTACTTCTAATGAGCAGTTCTTC. The encoded protein is CASSVLTSNEQFF.

This clone was observed a single time. V is TRBV7-6 and J is TRBJ2-7, with TRBD2 identical over 10 bases. This CDR3 spans 13 amino acids. Trimming took 6 bases from V and 6 from J; bases not matched to a gene: 5. The V gene's germline CDR1 is SGHVS and CDR2 FNYEAQ. Here the CDR3 reads CASSLAGVSEQYF. CDR3 nucleotide sequence: TGTGCCAGCAGTCTAGCGGGAGTAAGCGAGCAGTACTTC.

This clone was counted many times. The chain uses TRBV5-1 and TRBJ1-2; the D is unclear. The V gene lost 5 bases and the J gene lost 5 bases, with 16 bases spanning the gap. Germline lookup yields CDR1 SGHRS and CDR2 YFSETQ. The CDR3 consists of 14 residues. CDR3 nucleotide sequence: TGCGCCAGCAGTGACGCAGGCCCCTTATATGGCTACACCTTC. The encoded protein is CASSDAGPLYGYTF.

CDR3 protein: CASSLAAGGEYNSPLHF. The CDR3 coding sequence is TGCGCCAGCAGCTTGGCCGCTGGAGGGGAGTATAATTCACCCCTCCACTTT. The chain couples TRBV5-1 to TRBJ1-6; a weak D match, TRBD1 (5 bases). The germline V and J ends were trimmed by 0 bases and 4 bases, with 14 bases remaining between them. The CDR3 is made up of 17 amino acids. CDR1 and CDR2 from the germline V gene are SGHRS and YFSETQ.

This sequence joins TRBV13 and TRBJ1-6, with TRBD1 as a possible D gene (5 bases). Looked up from germline, CDR1 is PRHDT and CDR2 is FYEKMQ (reference sequence). The ends were cut back, 5 bases at V and 7 bases at J, with 12 bases in the middle. This CDR3 has 14 amino acids. The CDR3 here is CASSLGTLNSPLHF. CDR3 nucleotide sequence: TGTGCCAGCAGCCTCGGGACTCTGAATTCACCCCTCCACTTT.

The chain combines TRBV6-5 with TRBJ2-3, with D possibly TRBD2 on 5 matching bases. Trimming cost V 5 bases and J 4 bases, with 10 bases left between them. The CDR3 runs 13 residues. Germline lookup yields CDR1 MNHEY and CDR2 SVGAGI. Here the CDR3 DNA reads TGTGCCAGCAGTCTAGCAGGCGCAGATACGCAGTATTTT. This sequence encodes CASSLAGADTQYF.

The chain carries TRBV6-4 and TRBJ1-1; 8 nucleotides line up with TRBD1. The length of the CDR3 is 13 residues. Germline CDR1 is MRHNA and CDR2 is SNTAGT. The junction had 5 bases not matched to a gene; V was cut back by 6 bases and J by 5 bases. The chain's CDR3 is CASSRGPLTEAFF. The CDR3 bases are TGTGCCAGCAGCAGGGGGCCTCTTACTGAAGCTTTCTTT.

The chain joins TRBV2 to TRBJ1-2; D is possibly TRBD1 (5 bases). The CDR3 contains 13 residues. From germline, CDR1 is SNHLY and CDR2 FYNNEI. Deletions cut 4 bases from V and 3 bases from J, with 9 bases between. The CDR3 DNA is TGTGCCAGCAGTGGCGACAGTTACTATGGCTACACCTTC. This gives the protein CASSGDSYYGYTF.

This clone came up once. The J gene is TRBJ2-3, the V gene TRBV11-2; TRBD2 is a possible D gene (6 bases). Germline lookup yields CDR1 SGHAT and CDR2 FQNNGV. This CDR3 region has 15 residues. Trimming removed 1 base at V and 6 bases at J, with 14 bases between. In DNA, the CDR3 is TGTGCCAGCAGCTTAGGGTATAGAGGGACTGATACGCAGTATTTT. Amino acids: CASSLGYRGTDTQYF.

The rearrangement joins TRBV9 to TRBJ2-5; D is unresolved. Germline loops: CDR1 SGDLS, CDR2 YYNGEE. CDR3 length: 11 amino acids. Trimming shortened V by 4 bases and J by 5 bases, and 6 bases separated the two germline ends. In DNA, the CDR3 is TGTGCCAGCAGCACCGGGGAGACCCAGTACTTC. This codes for CASSTGETQYF.

The V call is TRBV7-9, the J call TRBJ1-1, with D possibly matching TRBD1 (5 bases). This CDR3 is built from 17 residues. V gave up 2 bases and J gave up 3 bases, with 19 bases separating them. CDR1 is SEHNR and CDR2 is FQNEAQ in the germline V gene (reference sequence). CDR3 region: CASSLILIGGEDTEAFF. DNA of the CDR3: TGTGCCAGCAGCTTAATTCTAATTGGGGGAGAGGACACTGAAGCTTTCTTT. Together with reference TRBV7-9 and TRBJ1-1, the CDR3 gives the full variable domain: DTGVSQNPRHKITKRGQNVTFRCDPISEHNRLYWYRQTLGQGPEFLTYFQNEAQLEKSRLLSDRFSAERPKGSFSTLEIQRTEQGDSAMYLCASSLILIGGEDTEAFFGQGTRLTVV.

In its sample, this clone was seen a few times. The rearrangement uses TRBV18 and TRBJ2-7, with TRBD1 identical over 9 bases. CDR1 is KGHSH, CDR2 LQKENI, per germline. The junction had 8 bases not matched to a gene; V was cut back by 3 bases and J by 5 bases. This CDR3 is built from 15 residues. DNA of the CDR3: TGTGCCAGCTCACCCCGGGACAGGGTAAGGAACGAGCAGTACTTC. As protein: CASSPRDRVRNEQYF.

This chain joins TRBV10-3 and TRBJ1-2; unclear D gene. The CDR3 contains 13 residues. Germline V gene sequence: CDR1 ENHRY, CDR2 SYGVKD. The V end was cut by 5 bases, the J end by 0 bases, with 7 bases between. The CDR3 loop is CAISSSANYGYTF. CDR3 sequence (DNA): TGTGCCATCAGTAGTTCAGCTAACTATGGCTACACCTTC.

This clone was found a few times. The V and J genes are TRBV15 and TRBJ1-5, with D tentatively TRBD1 (6 bases). Germline-derived CDR1 and CDR2 are LNHNV and YYDKDF (reference sequence). Trimming shortened V by 5 bases and J by 1 base, and 12 bases separated the two germline ends. The length of the CDR3 is 15 residues. CDR3 nucleotide sequence: TGTGCCACCAGCCAGGGGTTCGAAAGCAATCAGCCCCAGCATTTT. Protein product: CATSQGFESNQPQHF.

The J gene is TRBJ2-1, the V gene TRBV20-1, with 11 bases identical to TRBD2. Germline loops: CDR1 DFQATT, CDR2 SNEGSKA (reference sequence). The V segment lost 3 bases and the J segment 15 bases; nucleotides outside the gene matches: 4. There are 11 residues in the CDR3. CDR3 loop: CSASTSGSLFF. CDR3 DNA sequence: TGCAGTGCTAGCACTAGCGGGAGTCTGTTCTTC.

This clone has just a few counts. The chain recombines TRBV5-6 with TRBJ2-7, with D uncertain. Germline V gene lookup returns CDR1 SGHDT and CDR2 YYEEEE. This CDR3 is 11 amino acids long. Between the trimmed V and J ends, which lost 4 bases and 0 bases, there was a span of 2 bases. CDR3 region: CASSHSYEQYF. The DNA for the CDR3 is TGTGCCAGCAGCCACTCCTACGAGCAGTACTTC. The full variable domain, with the rest looked up from reference TRBV5-6 and TRBJ2-7, is DAGVTQSPTHLIKTRGQQVTLRCSPKSGHDTVSWYQQALGQGPQFIFQYYEEEERQRGNFPDRFSGHQFPNYSSELNVNALLLGDSALYLCASSHSYEQYFGPGTRLTVT.